This T cell receptor (beta chain) is from a study of blood T cell repertoires in COVID-19. Only in-frame clones appear in the TCRdb table, and some are missing; sequencing was by immunoSEQ multiplex PCR. The sample yields 150,000 to 200,000 clones, approximately 84% seen once. Germline lookup yields CDR1 KGHSH and CDR2 LQKENI. This CDR3 has 15 amino acids. The ends were cut back, 4 bases at V and 7 bases at J, with 17 bases in the middle. This receptor was identified in a human donor with acute COVID-19. The donor label of this sample is uncertain. The chain links TRBV18 to TRBJ1-5, with D perhaps TRBD1 (6 bases). The sample comprised PBMCs or T cells enriched from blood (not recorded which). CDR3 residues: CASSRGGHEGQPQHF. The CDR3, as DNA: TGTGCCAGCTCACGCGGGGGGCACGAGGGGCAGCCCCAGCATTTT.